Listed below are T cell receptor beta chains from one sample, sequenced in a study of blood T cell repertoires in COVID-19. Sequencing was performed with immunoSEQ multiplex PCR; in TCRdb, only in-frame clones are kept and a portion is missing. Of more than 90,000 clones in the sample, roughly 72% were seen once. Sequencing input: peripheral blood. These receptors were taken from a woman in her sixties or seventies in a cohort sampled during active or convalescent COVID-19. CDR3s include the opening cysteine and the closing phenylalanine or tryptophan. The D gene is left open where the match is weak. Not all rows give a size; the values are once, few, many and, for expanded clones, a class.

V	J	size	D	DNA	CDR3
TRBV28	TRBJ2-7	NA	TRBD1	TGTGCCAGCAGTTTCGGACAGGCTTACGAGCAGTACTTC	CASSFGQAYEQYF
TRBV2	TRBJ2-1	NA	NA	TGTGCCAGCAGTGAAACTCAGGGGCCCTACAATGAGCAGTTCTTC	CASSETQGPYNEQFF
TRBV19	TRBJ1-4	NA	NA	TGTGCCAGTAGGGAACCGGGACAACGGGAAAAACTGTTTTTT	CASREPGQREKLFF
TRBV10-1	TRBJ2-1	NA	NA	TGCGCCAGCAGCTTAAACAATGAGCAGTTCTTC	CASSLNNEQFF
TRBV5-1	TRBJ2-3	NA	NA	TGCGCCAGCAGCTTGGGACTCCTGAGCACAGATACGCAGTATTTT	CASSLGLLSTDTQYF
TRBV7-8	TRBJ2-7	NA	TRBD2	TGTGCCAGCAGCTTAGGCGGGGGGTCGGCCTACGAGCAGTACTTC	CASSLGGGSAYEQYF
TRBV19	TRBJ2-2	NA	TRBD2	TGTGCCAGTAGCTTGGGACTAGCGAACACCGGGGAGCTGTTTTTT	CASSLGLANTGELFF
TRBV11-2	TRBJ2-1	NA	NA	TGTGCCAGCAGCCCCGCGAGCGTGGGTGAGCAGTTCTTC	CASSPASVGEQFF
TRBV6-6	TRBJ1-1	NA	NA	TGTGCCAGCAGTTACGTCGTTCAGGCGAACACTGAAGCTTTCTTT	CASSYVVQANTEAFF
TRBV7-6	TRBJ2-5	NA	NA	TGTGCCAGCAGCCGAAGGGGTGGAGAGACCCAGTACTTC	CASSRRGGETQYF
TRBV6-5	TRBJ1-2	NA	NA	TGTGCCAGCAGTTACTCGGGGAGAAGAGACTATGGCTACACCTTC	CASSYSGRRDYGYTF
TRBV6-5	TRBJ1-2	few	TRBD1	TGTGCCAGCAGGGCACCGGGACAGGGATTGGGCTACACCTTC	CASRAPGQGLGYTF
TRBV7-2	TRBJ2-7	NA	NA	TGTGCCAGCAGCGCAAGTACTCCCTCGGAGCAGTACTTC	CASSASTPSEQYF
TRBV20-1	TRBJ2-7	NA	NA	TGCAGTGCAAGTGGAGGGGGGGGCCGGAGCTCCTACGAGCAGTACTTC	CSASGGGGRSSYEQYF
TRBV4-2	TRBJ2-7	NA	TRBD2	TGTGCCAGCAGCCAAGAGCGGGGGAGAACCTACGAGCAGTACTTC	CASSQERGRTYEQYF